This TCR beta chain is from a study of Tregs in tolerant kidney transplant recipients. Findings and caveats of the study: This study did not directly address biological reproducibility. Expanding Tregs on activated donor B cells appeared to best identify donor-specific TCRbeta clones. Donor-specific Treg expansion exceeded global Treg expansion in tolerant patients, suggesting antigen drive. Nucleotide sequences could not be compared across some patients' samples due to primer changes.

Turning to this clone: What it binds is not known.

Only in-frame clones appear in the TCRdb table, and some are missing; sequencing was by immunoSEQ multiplex PCR. The sample consists of some 15,000 clones, more than 50% of them appearing once. The CDR3 loop spans 14 amino acids. Germline V gene sequence: CDR1 LNHDA, CDR2 SQIVND (reference sequence). V was trimmed by 8 bases and J by 4 bases, leaving 17 bases between them. FACS sorting followed an approximately 6-day coculture of CFSE-labeled recipient PBMCs with irradiated graft donor PBMCs. This TCR was sampled from a human patient who received a combined kidney and bone marrow transplant. The sequencing here drew on CD4+ T cells from blood cultured with allogeneic cells, taken before the transplant. The rearrangement links TRBV19 to TRBJ1-2; TRBD1 might be the D (6 bases). The CDR3 region is CASFDRPSSYGYTF. The CDR3 coding sequence is TGTGCCAGTTTCGACAGGCCCTCTTCCTATGGCTACACCTTC.